This T cell receptor beta chain came from a study of blood T cell repertoires in COVID-19. Background on the study: Sites across the United States, Italy and Spain contributed samples from acute and convalescent COVID-19. Sample material is recorded as cDNA or gDNA derived from T cells, B-cell-depleted T cells, or PBMCs.

Authors' processing steps: Cell counts per sample came from amplifying reference gene primers. Profiling relied on immunoSEQ multiplex PCR, and the TCRdb table lists in-frame clones only, not all of them. For V, J and clone size, that table is used; D and trimming come from the DNA. The sample has about 150,000 clones, approximately 84% seen once; the top ten hold under 2.5%. Unmatched junction bases numbered 8, after V lost 6 bases and J lost 0 bases. The CDR3 has 15 amino acids. Germline V gene lookup returns CDR1 MGHDK and CDR2 SYGVNS. The sample taken for sequencing was peripheral blood. The chain has TRBV25-1 and TRBJ2-7, with 7 nucleotides matching TRBD1. The clonotype comes from a man between 70 and 80 years old with acute or convalescent COVID-19. CDR3 residues: CASSPRTGFSYEQYF. CDR3 in DNA: TGTGCCAGCAGCCCCCGGACAGGCTTCTCCTACGAGCAGTACTTC.